This T cell receptor beta chain derives from a study of T cells in Graves' hyperthyroidism and ophthalmopathy. RNA transcripts provided the source from which TCR beta CDR3 regions were amplified. Using the HTBI primer set, a first-round RT-PCR was run on the TCR CDR3. MiXCR was run by TCRdb on the multiplex PCR reads, yielding one entry per CDR3 protein. This table holds 550,000 to 850,000 distinct CDR3 sequences, 18% found once. Diagnoses used clinical symptoms, serum thyroxine and TRAb, thyroid ultrasound and orbital computed tomography. Germline loops: CDR1 MNHEY, CDR2 SMNVEV (reference sequence). This CDR3 spans 16 amino acids. The V and J ends lost 1 base and 3 bases, in that order; junction bases with no gene match: 5.

The origin of this receptor is a woman between 45 and 60 years old with Graves' hyperthyroidism that later progressed to Graves' ophthalmopathy. The rearrangement links TRBV27 to TRBJ2-1; TRBD2 matches at 8 bases. Sequenced: blood. The CDR3 loop reads CASSLLLSGVYNEQFF. The CDR3 DNA is TGTGCCAGCAGTTTATTGCTTAGCGGGGTCTACAATGAGCAGTTCTTC.